Following are 18 T cell receptor beta chains from one sample sequenced in a study of blood T cell repertoires in COVID-19. Produced via immunoSEQ multiplex PCR; TCRdb's table is partial and in-frame only. The repertoire includes roughly 79,000 clones, over 80% of them detected once, and 5% to 7.5% sits in the top ten. Sequencing was done on a sample of peripheral blood. The receptors shown here come from a woman aged 50 to 65 with acute or convalescent COVID-19.

V usage is TRBV6-5 and J usage is TRBJ2-7; no firm D call. Germline CDR1 and CDR2: MNHEY and SVGAGI. The CDR3 extends over 11 amino acids. The V end was cut by 10 bases, the J end by 2 bases, with 9 bases between. The CDR3 loop reads CATQNTYEQYF. DNA for the CDR3: TGTGCCACCCAAAACACCTACGAGCAGTACTTC.

This rearrangement joins TRBV9 to TRBJ2-6; 9 bases map to TRBD1. Germline V gives CDR1 SGDLS, CDR2 YYNGEE. This CDR3 has 15 amino acids. Germline trimming cut 3 bases from V and 3 bases from J; bases unmatched to any gene: 1. The CDR3 DNA follows: TGTGCCAGCAGCGACAGGGGGCGTGGGGCCAACGTCCTGACTTTC. It encodes CASSDRGRGANVLTF.

The chain couples TRBV29-1 to TRBJ2-1; D uncertain. The germline V gene has CDR1 SQVTM and CDR2 ANQGSEA. V lost 4 bases, J lost 10 bases, and 14 bases lay in between. The CDR3 has 12 amino acids. The CDR3 bases are TGCAGCGTTGGGGCCTTCCAAGGAGAGCAGTTCTTC. Translation: CSVGAFQGEQFF.

This chain links TRBV7-8 with TRBJ2-2, with unresolved D. CDR1 and CDR2 (germline): SGHVS, FQNEAQ. CDR3 length equals 15 residues. Trimming removed 1 base from V and 6 bases from J, with 12 bases in between. CDR3 amino acids: CASSLVLNRAGELFF. CDR3 coding DNA: TGTGCCAGCAGCTTAGTACTAAACCGGGCCGGGGAGCTGTTTTTT.

This clone showed up just once. The CDR3 nucleotides are TGTGCCAGCAGCCTCGGGGGTGTTCACACCGGGGAGCTGTTTTTT. Its translation is CASSLGGVHTGELFF. V is TRBV28 and J is TRBJ2-2, with D perhaps TRBD2 (6 bases). CDR3 length equals 15 residues. Germline V gene data show CDR1 as MDHEN and CDR2 as SYDVKM. V was pared by 6 bases and J by 3 bases, with 14 bases between.

The gene calls are TRBV28 and TRBJ2-7; tentatively, D is TRBD1 (6 bases). The CDR3 covers 14 residues. With 6 bases removed from V and 1 base from J, the gap between germline ends came to 13 bases. Germline V gives CDR1 MDHEN, CDR2 SYDVKM. CDR3 amino acids: CASRDRFASYEQYF. The CDR3 DNA reads TGTGCCAGCAGAGACAGGTTCGCTTCCTACGAGCAGTACTTC.

This chain links TRBV28 with TRBJ1-2; tentative D call: TRBD1 (6 bases). Trimming removed 3 bases from V and 7 bases from J, with 15 bases in between. Germline V gene lookup returns CDR1 MDHEN and CDR2 SYDVKM. This CDR3 comprises 14 residues. CDR3 sequence (DNA): TGTGCCAGCAGTTTCCTCGGACAGTTTGGTGGCTACACCTTC. Translating gives CASSFLGQFGGYTF.

This chain links TRBV2 with TRBJ1-2; 9 nucleotides align to TRBD1. The CDR3 contains 12 residues. Germline lookup yields CDR1 SNHLY and CDR2 FYNNEI. The V and J ends lost 11 bases and 4 bases, in that order; junction bases with no gene match: 5. CDR3 region: CAELGQGYGYTF. The CDR3 nucleotides are TGTGCCGAGCTGGGACAGGGCTATGGCTACACCTTC.

This clone was recorded only once. V gene TRBV7-2 combines with J gene TRBJ2-3; D is uncertain. The CDR3 runs 13 residues. Per the germline V gene, CDR1 is SGHTA and CDR2 is FQGNSA. V lost 1 base and J 3 bases, leaving 5 bases between the germline ends. CDR3 residues: CASSLGRTDTQYF. CDR3 nucleotide sequence: TGTGCCAGCAGCTTAGGGCGGACAGATACGCAGTATTTT.

CDR3 sequence: CASGDRANSPLHF. CDR3 DNA: TGTGCCAGCGGGGACAGGGCGAATTCACCCCTCCACTTT. The V and J genes are TRBV2 and TRBJ1-6, with TRBD1 identical over 9 bases. V shed 8 bases and J 7 bases; nucleotides not matched to a gene: 3. The CDR3 loop spans 13 amino acids. CDR1 and CDR2 (germline): SNHLY, FYNNEI. The full variable domain, rest sourced from reference TRBV2 and TRBJ1-6, is EPEVTQTPSHQVTQMGQEVILRCVPISNHLYFYWYRQILGQKVEFLVSFYNNEISEKSEIFDDQFSVERPDGSNFTLKIRSTKLEDSAMYFCASGDRANSPLHFGNGTRLTVT.

This clone was observed once. The rearrangement links TRBV30 to TRBJ2-7; unclear D gene. Germline V gene lookup returns CDR1 GTSNPN and CDR2 SVGIG (reference sequence). This CDR3 is 15 amino acids long. V dropped 3 bases and J dropped 3 bases, with 18 bases sitting between them. The CDR3 sequence: CAWSLSTLVLYEQYF. CDR3 DNA: TGTGCCTGGAGCTTATCGACTTTAGTCCTCTACGAGCAGTACTTC.

The chain links TRBV7-9 to TRBJ1-6; 9 bases line up with TRBD1. The CDR3 consists of 16 residues. Germline lookup yields CDR1 SEHNR and CDR2 FQNEAQ (reference sequence). The J segment lost 3 bases and the V segment lost 6 bases, leaving 6 bases of the junction unmatched. The CDR3 here is CASSTTGGFYNSPLHF. CDR3 DNA sequence: TGTGCCAGCAGTACCACAGGGGGCTTCTATAATTCACCCCTCCACTTT.

The chain uses TRBV19 and TRBJ1-6; D is possibly TRBD1 (6 bases). This CDR3 spans 13 amino acids. Trimming shortened V by 10 bases and J by 5 bases, and 12 bases separated the two germline ends. Germline CDR1 is LNHDA and CDR2 is SQIVND (reference sequence). The CDR3 sequence: CAIADRHNSPLHF. CDR3 DNA sequence: TGTGCCATTGCGGACAGACATAATTCACCCCTCCACTTT.

The chain links TRBV5-6 to TRBJ2-7; D is possibly TRBD2 (6 bases). The V end was cut by 4 bases, the J end by 3 bases, with 14 bases between. This CDR3 contains 14 residues. Germline-derived CDR1 and CDR2 are SGHDT and YYEEEE. The CDR3 DNA follows: TGTGCCAGCAGCCGTGGGGGAGGTAACTACGAGCAGTACTTC. This encodes CASSRGGGNYEQYF. Full variable domain (rest looked up from reference TRBV5-6 and TRBJ2-7): DAGVTQSPTHLIKTRGQQVTLRCSPKSGHDTVSWYQQALGQGPQFIFQYYEEEERQRGNFPDRFSGHQFPNYSSELNVNALLLGDSALYLCASSRGGGNYEQYFGPGTRLTVT.

This clone was seen only once. This sequence joins TRBV11-2 and TRBJ2-2; unclear D gene. V was clipped by 1 base and J by 4 bases, with 4 bases between them. The germline V gene has CDR1 SGHAT and CDR2 FQNNGV. The CDR3 loop spans 13 amino acids. For the CDR3, the DNA is TGTGCCAGCAGCTTAGGTAGCACCGGGGAGCTGTTTTTT. The encoded protein is CASSLGSTGELFF.

The chain couples TRBV3-1 (or the pseudogene TRBV3-2) to TRBJ2-3, with 10 nucleotides matching TRBD2. Per germline, CDR1 LGHDT and CDR2 YNNKEL (reference sequence). The CDR3 loop spans 15 amino acids. J was trimmed by 0 bases and V by 5 bases; bases with no gene match: 2. CDR3 nucleotides: TGTGCCAGCAGCGAGACTAGCGGGAGCACAGATACGCAGTATTTT. Translation: CASSETSGSTDTQYF.

J is TRBJ1-2 and V is TRBV2, with TRBD1 identical over 12 bases. The CDR3 sequence is 18 residues long. Losses at the gene ends were 6 bases for V and 5 bases for J; bases not matched to a gene: 16. CDR1 and CDR2 (germline): SNHLY, FYNNEI. The CDR3 sequence is CASRGDRGRGNYGYGYTF. As DNA, the CDR3 is TGTGCCAGCAGGGGGGACAGGGGGCGCGGGAACTATGGGTATGGCTACACCTTC.

The chain combines TRBV11-2 with TRBJ2-7; TRBD2 agrees at 9 bases. The CDR3 totals 15 residues. J was trimmed by 2 bases and V by 6 bases; bases with no gene match: 8. CDR1 is SGHAT and CDR2 is FQNNGV in the germline V gene. The CDR3 loop is CASSRTAGGTYEQYF. The DNA of the CDR3 is TGTGCCAGCAGTAGAACAGCGGGAGGTACCTACGAGCAGTACTTC.